The rows below give T cell receptor beta chains drawn from one sample of a study of robustness of blood B and T cell sequencing. TCRdb ran MiXCR on the PCR reads and lists one entry per CDR3 protein. The table has approximately 1,600 distinct CDR3 sequences, approximately 56% seen once. Sequenced material: peripheral blood. These receptors were collected from a human donor in good health. Both conserved end residues are part of each CDR3. Fields, in order: D gene, CDR3 length, clone size, V gene, J gene, CDR3 DNA, CDR3 protein. D genes are given only for firm matches. Not every row has a clone size; where given, it reads once, few, many or a size class.

>.|14|.|TRBV6-1|TRBJ1-5
TGTGCCAGCAGCCCTAGCTATAGCAATCAGCCCCAGCATTTT
CASSPSYSNQPQHF
>.|16|few|TRBV10-3|TRBJ2-7
TGTGCCATCAGTGAGGGTTGGGGCGGGACCACCTACGAGCAGTACTTC
CAISEGWGGTTYEQYF
>.|17|.|TRBV11-3|TRBJ2-2
TGTGCCAGCAGCTTAGGAGGGGCGGGGTCATACACCGGGGAGCTGTTTTTT
CASSLGGAGSYTGELFF
>.|16|.|TRBV5-1|TRBJ1-2
TGCGCCAGCAGCTTGATACAGGGAGAGGGGGTCTATGGCTACACCTTC
CASSLIQGEGVYGYTF
>.|18|.|TRBV24-1|TRBJ2-1
TGTGCCACCAGTGACTCAGCGTCAGGGGTGAGCGGGTACAATGAGCAGTTCTTC
CATSDSASGVSGYNEQFF
>TRBD1|14|few|TRBV18|TRBJ1-5
TGTGCCAGCTCAAGACAGGGGGCGAATCAGCCCCAGCATTTT
CASSRQGANQPQHF
>.|13|few|TRBV4-2|TRBJ1-1
TGTGCCAGCAGCCCGACAGCTAACACTGAAGCTTTCTTT
CASSPTANTEAFF
>.|12|.|TRBV29-1|TRBJ2-7
TGCAGCGTTGAAGATGTGAGTACCGAGCAGTACTTC
CSVEDVSTEQYF
>.|16|.|TRBV6-2/TRBV6-3|TRBJ2-1
TGTGCCAGCAGTTACCCCCGGGACTCCGGGGTTGGTGAGCAGTTCTTC
CASSYPRDSGVGEQFF
>TRBD1|14|.|TRBV2|TRBJ2-3
TGTGCCAGCAGAGGGACAGGGGGCACAGATACGCAGTATTTT
CASRGTGGTDTQYF
>TRBD2|15|.|TRBV3-1|TRBJ2-1
TGTGCCAGCAACCTCGGGGGGGAGGCCTACAATGAGCAGTTCTTC
CASNLGGEAYNEQFF
>TRBD1|19|.|TRBV6-1|TRBJ2-2
TGTGCCAGCAGTCGACAGGCCTACCCCGGGACAGGGGAAACCGGGGAGCTGTTTTTT
CASSRQAYPGTGETGELFF